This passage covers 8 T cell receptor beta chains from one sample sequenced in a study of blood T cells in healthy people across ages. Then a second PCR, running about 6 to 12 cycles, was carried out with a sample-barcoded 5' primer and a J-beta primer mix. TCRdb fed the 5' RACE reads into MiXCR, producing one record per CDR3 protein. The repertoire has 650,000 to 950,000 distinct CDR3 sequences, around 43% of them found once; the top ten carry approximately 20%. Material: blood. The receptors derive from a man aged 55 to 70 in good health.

The CDR3 loop is CASSPGQREKLFF. The CDR3 nucleotides are TGTGCCAGCTCACCGGGACAGCGGGAAAAACTGTTTTTT. V usage is TRBV18 and J usage is TRBJ1-4; 7 bases are shared with TRBD1. Unmatched junction bases numbered 3, after V lost 3 bases and J lost 8 bases. The CDR3 totals 13 residues. The germline V gene encodes CDR1 KGHSH and CDR2 LQKENI.

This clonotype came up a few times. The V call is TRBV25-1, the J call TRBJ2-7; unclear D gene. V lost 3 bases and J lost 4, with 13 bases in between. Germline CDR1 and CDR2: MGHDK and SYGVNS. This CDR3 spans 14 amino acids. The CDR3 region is CASSEPGELYEQYF. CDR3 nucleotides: TGTGCCAGCAGTGAGCCAGGAGAACTTTACGAGCAGTACTTC.

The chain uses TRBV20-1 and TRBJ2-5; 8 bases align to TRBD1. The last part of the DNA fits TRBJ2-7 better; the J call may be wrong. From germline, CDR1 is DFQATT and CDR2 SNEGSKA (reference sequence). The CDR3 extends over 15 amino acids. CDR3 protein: CSARTPGTGFSEQYF. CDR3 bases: TGCAGTGCTAGAACCCCCGGGACAGGATTTAGCGAGCAGTACTTC.

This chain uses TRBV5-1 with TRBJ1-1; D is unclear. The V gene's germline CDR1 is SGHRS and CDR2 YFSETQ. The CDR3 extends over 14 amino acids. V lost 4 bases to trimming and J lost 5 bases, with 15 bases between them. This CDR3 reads CASSKTPPTTEAFF. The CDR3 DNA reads TGCGCCAGCAGCAAGACCCCTCCAACTACTGAAGCTTTCTTT.

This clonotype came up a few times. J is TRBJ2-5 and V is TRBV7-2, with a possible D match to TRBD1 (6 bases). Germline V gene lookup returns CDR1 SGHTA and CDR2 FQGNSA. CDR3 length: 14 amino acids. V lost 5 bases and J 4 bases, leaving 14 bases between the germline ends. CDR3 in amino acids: CASSPQGSSETQYF. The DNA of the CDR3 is TGTGCCAGCAGCCCCCAGGGGAGCTCAGAGACCCAGTACTTC.

DNA of the CDR3: TGTGCCAGCAGTCCCAAATATGGCTACACCTTC. Translation: CASSPKYGYTF. V is TRBV2 and J is TRBJ1-2; D remains unclear. The germline CDR1 and CDR2 sequences are SNHLY and FYNNEI. The ends were cut back, 5 bases at V and 5 bases at J, with 6 bases in the middle. The CDR3 is 11 residues long.

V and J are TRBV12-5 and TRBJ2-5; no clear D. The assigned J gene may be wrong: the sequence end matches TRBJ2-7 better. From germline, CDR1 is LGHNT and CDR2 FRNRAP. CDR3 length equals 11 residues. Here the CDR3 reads CASELRDEQYF. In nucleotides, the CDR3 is TGTGCTAGTGAACTAAGGGACGAGCAGTACTTC.

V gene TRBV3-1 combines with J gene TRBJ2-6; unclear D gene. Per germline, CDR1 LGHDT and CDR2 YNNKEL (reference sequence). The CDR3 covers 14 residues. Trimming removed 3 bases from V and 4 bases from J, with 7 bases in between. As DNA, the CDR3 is TGTGCCAGCAGCCACCGCACCGGGGCCAACGTCCTGACTTTC. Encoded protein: CASSHRTGANVLTF. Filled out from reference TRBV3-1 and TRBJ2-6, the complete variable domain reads DTAVSQTPKYLVTQMGNDKSIKCEQNLGHDTMYWYKQDSKKFLKIMFSYNNKELIINETVPNRFSPKSPDKAHLNLHINSLELGDSAVYFCASSHRTGANVLTFGAGSRLTVL.